The clone carrying this T cell receptor (beta chain) was picked up a small number of times. What it binds is not known. The data are from a study of T cells in tumors after PD-1 blockade. At the level of the study: Patients received pembrolizumab 200 mg every 3 weeks or cemiplimab 350 mg every 2 weeks. Notes on the study in general: Some novel exhausted tumor clones appeared in pre-treatment blood, suggesting peripheral recruitment.

This sample's time point: second of two post-therapy site-matched biopsies approximately 2 months apart. Tumor or blood genomic DNA was sequenced, with inputs of roughly 550 ng to 6,500 ng. Sequencing used immunoSEQ multiplex PCR; TCRdb keeps in-frame clones, though not all of them. The sample includes about 8,200 clones, about 62% of them seen just once. Trimming pared 0 bases from V and 0 bases from J, leaving 12 bases between. CDR3 length: 16 residues. CDR1 and CDR2 from the germline V gene are GTSNPN and SVGIG (reference sequence). This chain links TRBV30 with TRBJ1-3; D ambiguous. This receptor was taken from a human donor with basal cell carcinoma. The specimen was tumor tissue, collected after anti-PD-1 treatment. The DNA for the CDR3 is TGTGCCTGGAGTGTACTCGACGGTAACTCTGGAAACACCATATATTTT. It is translated as CAWSVLDGNSGNTIYF.